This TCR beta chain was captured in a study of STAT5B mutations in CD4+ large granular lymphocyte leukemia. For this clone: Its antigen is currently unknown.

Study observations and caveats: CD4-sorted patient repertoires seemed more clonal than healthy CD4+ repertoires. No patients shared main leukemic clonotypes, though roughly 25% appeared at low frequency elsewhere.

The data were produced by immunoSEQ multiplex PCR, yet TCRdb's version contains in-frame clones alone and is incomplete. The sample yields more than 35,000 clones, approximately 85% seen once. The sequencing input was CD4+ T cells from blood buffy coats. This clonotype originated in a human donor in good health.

In DNA form, the CDR3 reads TGTGCCTGGTCTCAGGGTATGACCTACGAGCAGTACTTC. Protein: CAWSQGMTYEQYF. This sequence joins TRBV30 and TRBJ2-7; TRBD1 might be the D (5 bases). The CDR3 length is 13 residues. In germline, CDR1 is GTSNPN, CDR2 SVGIG (reference sequence). V was clipped by 5 bases and J by 2 bases, with 13 bases between them.